This T cell receptor (beta chain) originates from a study of shared clonotypes between healthy human individuals. Looking at the study overall: The donor pool was made up of two women and three men aged 18 to 49. Broader study findings: Genetic and exposure-history diversity was limited by the small donor number. The rarefaction results pointed to incomplete sorted-subset sequencing despite large depth.

Sequencing was performed with immunoSEQ multiplex PCR; in TCRdb, only in-frame clones are kept and a portion is missing. The table has 730,000 or so clones, around 72% seen once. On this clone itself: What it binds is unknown.

V was pared by 4 bases and J by 1 base, with 7 bases between. Germline V gene data show CDR1 as SGHDT and CDR2 as YYEEEE. This CDR3 is 13 amino acids long. Only Caucasian adults living in Nashville, Tennessee served as donors. V usage is TRBV5-6 and J usage is TRBJ2-3, with no clear D. This TCR was sampled from a woman aged 25-40 years in good health. Sequenced sample: memory CD4+ T cells sorted from blood. The subset denotes: CD45RA-negative fraction. This CDR3 is CASSKTGTDTQYF. In nucleotides, the CDR3 is TGTGCCAGCAGCAAAACAGGCACAGATACGCAGTATTTT.